This T cell receptor beta chain is from a study of T cell changes during pregnancy in multiple sclerosis. V shed 10 bases and J 1 base; nucleotides not matched to a gene: 6. Germline values: CDR1 LNHDA, CDR2 SQIVND (reference sequence). The CDR3 is made up of 14 amino acids. Sequencing used immunoSEQ multiplex PCR; TCRdb keeps in-frame clones, though not all of them. This sample has some 37,000 clones; 70% to 90% occur once, and the top ten carry approximately 0.5%. Here the sequenced sample was CD4+ T cells from peripheral blood mononuclear cells, taken in the first trimester of pregnancy. This chain joins TRBV19 and TRBJ2-3; 9 bases fit TRBD1. This receptor was taken from a female donor with multiple sclerosis, enrolled in a pregnancy study. CDR3 DNA: TGTGCCACCACCCGGGACAGGGGCACAGATACGCAGTATTTT. It encodes CATTRDRGTDTQYF.